This TCR beta chain was captured by sequencing in a study of blood T cell repertoires in COVID-19. Background on the study: Some COVID-19 samples were acute and others convalescent; all came from the United States, Italy and Spain.

Profiling relied on immunoSEQ multiplex PCR, and the TCRdb table lists in-frame clones only, not all of them. Among about 350,000 clones listed, about 90% were seen once. Source material: PBMCs or T cells enriched from blood (not recorded which). The source is a woman in her twenties or thirties who had recovered from COVID-19.

The CDR3 nucleotides are TGTGCCAGCGGAGGGACAGGTTCCTACAATGAGCAGTTCTTC. It translates to CASGGTGSYNEQFF. The V call is TRBV6-5, the J call TRBJ2-1, with 8 bases matching TRBD1. The V and J ends lost 8 bases and 1 base, in that order; junction bases with no gene match: 4. This CDR3 region has 14 residues. The V gene's germline CDR1 is MNHEY and CDR2 SVGAGI.